This record covers a single TCR beta chain. The CDR3 length is 17 residues. Germline V gene sequence: CDR1 SGHAT, CDR2 FQDESV (reference sequence). V lost 0 bases to trimming and J lost 0 bases; unmatched junction nucleotides: 5. The sample comes from a study of graft-versus-host responses after intestinal transplantation. Study-wide context: Tacrolimus and steroids were given for two to four years to all recipients after anti-thymocyte globulin induction.

Clones were read by immunoSEQ multiplex PCR, and TCRdb kept only the in-frame ones, dropping some. The sample has 77,000 or so clones, around 92% seen once; the top ten hold 0.65% to 0.75%. Sample: PBMCs, taken 98 days after intestinal transplantation. The origin of this receptor is a human patient who received an intestinal transplant, so some T cells may come from the graft donor. The chain joins TRBV11-1 to TRBJ2-1; 7 bases map to TRBD2. The DNA for the CDR3 is TGTGCCAGCAGCTTAGCACCTAGCGGTACCTCCTACAATGAGCAGTTCTTC. This codes for CASSLAPSGTSYNEQFF.